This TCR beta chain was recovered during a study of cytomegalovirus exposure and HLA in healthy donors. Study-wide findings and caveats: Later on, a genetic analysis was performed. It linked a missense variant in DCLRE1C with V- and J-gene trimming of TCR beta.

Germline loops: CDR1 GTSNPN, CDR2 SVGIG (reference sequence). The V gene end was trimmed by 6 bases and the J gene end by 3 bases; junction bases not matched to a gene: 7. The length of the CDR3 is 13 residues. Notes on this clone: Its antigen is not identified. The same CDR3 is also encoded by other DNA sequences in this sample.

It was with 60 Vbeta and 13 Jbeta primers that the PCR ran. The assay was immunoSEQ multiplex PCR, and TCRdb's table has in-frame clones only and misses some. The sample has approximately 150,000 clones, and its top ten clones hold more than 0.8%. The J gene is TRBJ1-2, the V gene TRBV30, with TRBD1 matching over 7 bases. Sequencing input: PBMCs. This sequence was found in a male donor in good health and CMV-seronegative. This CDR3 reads CACLGGRDYGYTF. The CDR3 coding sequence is TGTGCCTGCCTAGGGGGCAGAGACTATGGCTACACCTTC.